A selection of T cell receptor beta chains follows, all from one sample in a study of T cell repertoires in cytomegalovirus infection. TCRdb called the reads again in MiXCR, with one record for every CDR3 protein. The repertoire consists of approximately 990,000 distinct CDR3 sequences, with 31% occurring once and the leading ten covering about an eighth. No antigen has been assigned to these receptors. This specimen consisted of cultured CD8+ T cells from PBMCs, obtained from culture after CMV antigen stimulation. All receptors derive from a human donor in good health (CMV status not recorded). Some clones in this sample may be carry-over from other donors' samples. Each CDR3 is given with its conserved first and last residue. D genes are given only for firm matches. Clone size appears in some rows only: once, few, many, or a class for an expanded clone.

TRBD2,TRBJ2-7,TRBV6-1,-,CASSEASSGGRYEQYF,TGTGCCAGTAGTGAAGCATCCAGCGGGGGACGCTACGAGCAGTACTTC
-,TRBJ2-3,TRBV5-1,once,CASSSREGAGTDTQYF,TGCGCCAGCAGCTCCCGGGAGGGGGCAGGCACAGATACGCAGTATTTT
-,TRBJ2-1,TRBV2,-,CASSRRGGGSSYNEQFF,TGTGCCAGCAGCCGCCGTGGGGGCGGGAGCTCCTACAATGAGCAGTTCTTC
-,TRBJ2-1,TRBV19,-,CASSVTPNNEQFF,TGTGCCAGTAGTGTTACACCCAACAATGAGCAGTTCTTC
TRBD2,TRBJ2-3,TRBV2,-,CASQVAGGPTDTQYF,TGTGCCAGCCAGGTAGCGGGGGGGCCCACAGATACGCAGTATTTT
TRBD1,TRBJ2-2,TRBV9,-,CASSETDRRRTGELFF,TGTGCCAGCAGCGAGACGGACAGGCGGCGGACCGGGGAGCTGTTTTTT
TRBD1,TRBJ2-1,TRBV19,few,CASGQDAYNEQFF,TGTGCCAGCGGACAGGATGCCTACAATGAGCAGTTCTTC
-,TRBJ2-1,TRBV7-6,-,CALGGLGYNEQFF,TGTGCCCTAGGAGGGCTAGGCTACAATGAGCAGTTCTTC
-,TRBJ2-1,TRBV9,-,CASSVAGEPYNEQFF,TGTGCCAGCAGCGTAGCGGGGGAACCCTACAATGAGCAGTTCTTC
-,TRBJ2-2,TRBV7-9,-,CASSPIGQGSGELFF,TGTGCCAGCAGCCCCATAGGGCAGGGGTCCGGGGAGCTGTTTTTT
-,TRBJ2-1,TRBV2,few,CASSEAPPNGYNEQFF,TGTGCCAGCAGTGAAGCACCCCCTAATGGATACAATGAGCAGTTCTTC
-,TRBJ1-6,TRBV6-5,-,CASSPGGARINSPLHF,TGTGCCAGCAGCCCCGGGGGGGCGCGTATTAATTCACCCCTCCACTTT
-,TRBJ2-6,TRBV6-5,few,CASSYGAGNSGANVLTF,TGTGCCAGCAGTTACGGTGCAGGAAACTCTGGGGCCAACGTCCTGACTTTC
-,TRBJ1-6,TRBV5-6,few,CASSLNTSPLHF,TGTGCCAGCAGCTTGAATACTTCACCCCTCCACTTT
-,TRBJ1-1,TRBV6-1,few,CASRSITEAFF,TGTGCCAGCAGATCCATCACTGAAGCTTTCTTT
-,TRBJ2-5,TRBV5-4,few,CASSPEGLQETQYF,TGTGCCAGCAGCCCGGAGGGATTACAAGAGACCCAGTACTTC
TRBD1,TRBJ2-2,TRBV11-3,few,CASSPWTGANTGELFF,TGTGCCAGCAGCCCCTGGACAGGGGCGAACACCGGGGAGCTGTTTTTT
-,TRBJ1-1,TRBV6-2/TRBV6-3,once,CASSPFGQGAFF,TGTGCCAGCAGTCCCTTTGGCCAAGGAGCTTTCTTT
TRBD1,TRBJ2-1,TRBV15,few,CATSSFDRGDEQFF,TGTGCCACCAGCAGCTTCGACAGGGGAGATGAGCAGTTCTTC
-,TRBJ2-1,TRBV5-4,few,CASILESGDEQFF,TGTGCCAGCATCCTGGAGTCGGGAGATGAGCAGTTCTTC
-,TRBJ1-3,TRBV5-5,-,CASSFGRAMLGNTIYF,TGTGCCAGCAGCTTTGGCAGGGCTATGTTGGGAAACACCATATATTTT
-,TRBJ1-2,TRBV20-1,few,CSAFRQILPNYGYTF,TGCAGTGCCTTTCGACAGATACTACCTAACTATGGCTACACCTTC
TRBD1,TRBJ1-1,TRBV7-2,-,CASSLRDRGQGGTEAFF,TGTGCCAGCAGCCTCCGGGACAGGGGGCAGGGGGGCACTGAAGCTTTCTTT
-,TRBJ1-5,TRBV2,-,CASTPTGSGNQPQHF,TGTGCCAGCACTCCCACAGGGAGCGGCAATCAGCCCCAGCATTTT
-,TRBJ1-1,TRBV19,many,CASSIGQNTEAFF,TGTGCCAGTAGTATCGGACAGAACACTGAAGCTTTCTTT
-,TRBJ2-1,TRBV15,-,CATSRENRDNEQFF,TGTGCCACCAGCAGGGAAAACAGGGACAATGAGCAGTTCTTC
-,TRBJ2-5,TRBV7-9,-,CASSLALGQNWETQYF,TGTGCCAGCAGCTTAGCGCTCGGCCAGAATTGGGAGACCCAGTACTTC
-,TRBJ2-7,TRBV7-9,many,CASSPGTKTPYEQYF,TGTGCCAGCAGCCCCGGGACGAAGACCCCCTACGAGCAGTACTTC
-,TRBJ1-1,TRBV5-6,-,CASSDYMNTEAFF,TGTGCCAGCAGCGATTACATGAACACTGAAGCTTTCTTT
TRBD1,TRBJ2-7,TRBV7-2,many,CASSAHRDSHSYEQYF,TGTGCCAGCAGCGCCCACCGGGACAGCCACTCCTACGAGCAGTACTTC
TRBD2,TRBJ2-6,TRBV5-6,few,CASSPTSTSGGSSGANVLTF,TGTGCCAGCAGCCCGACCTCAACTAGCGGGGGCAGCTCTGGGGCCAACGTCCTGACTTTC
-,TRBJ2-6,TRBV4-3,-,CASSPAGAGGANVLTF,TGCGCCAGCAGCCCCGCAGGGGCTGGTGGGGCCAACGTCCTGACTTTC
-,TRBJ2-1,TRBV11-3,-,CDSSLGTSGGYEQFF,TGTGACAGCAGCTTGGGGACGTCGGGGGGCTATGAGCAGTTCTTC
TRBD2,TRBJ2-1,TRBV6-1,few,CASSEDERGGPDEQFF,TGTGCCAGCAGTGAAGACGAGCGGGGGGGCCCAGATGAGCAGTTCTTC
TRBD1,TRBJ1-5,TRBV12-3/TRBV12-4,few,CASSFDRDRQPQHF,TGTGCCAGCAGTTTCGACAGGGATCGTCAGCCCCAGCATTTT
-,TRBJ2-2,TRBV19,-,CASSTLRDTGELFF,TGTGCCAGTAGCACCCTCCGGGACACCGGGGAGCTGTTTTTT
TRBD1,TRBJ2-1,TRBV10-3,-,CAIGAEGAVEQFF,TGTGCCATCGGTGCAGAGGGGGCGGTTGAGCAGTTCTTC